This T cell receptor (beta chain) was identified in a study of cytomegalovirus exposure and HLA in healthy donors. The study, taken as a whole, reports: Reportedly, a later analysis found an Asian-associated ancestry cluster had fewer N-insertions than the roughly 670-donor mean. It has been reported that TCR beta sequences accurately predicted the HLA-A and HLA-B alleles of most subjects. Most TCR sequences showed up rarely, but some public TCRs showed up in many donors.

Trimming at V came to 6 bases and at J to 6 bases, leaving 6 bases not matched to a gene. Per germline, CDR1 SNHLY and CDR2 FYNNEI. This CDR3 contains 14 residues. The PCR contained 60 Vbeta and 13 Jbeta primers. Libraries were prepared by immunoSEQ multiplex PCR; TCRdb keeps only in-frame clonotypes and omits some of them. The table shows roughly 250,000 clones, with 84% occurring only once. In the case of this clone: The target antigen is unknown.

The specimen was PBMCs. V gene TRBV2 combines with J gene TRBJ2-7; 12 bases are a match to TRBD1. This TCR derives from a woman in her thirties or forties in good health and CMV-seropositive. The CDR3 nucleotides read TGTGCCAGCAGAGGGACAGGGGGCTATGGCGAGCAGTACTTC. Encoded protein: CASRGTGGYGEQYF.